These 9 T cell receptor beta chains came from one sample sequenced in a study of identifying expanded T cells in peripheral blood. Profiling relied on immunoSEQ multiplex PCR, and the TCRdb table lists in-frame clones only, not all of them. The sample lists about 80,000 clones; around 90% were seen once. The sample consisted of blood. The receptors originated from a person between 18 and 69 years old in good health.

The gene calls are TRBV18 and TRBJ2-1; D is tentatively TRBD1 or TRBD2 (5 bases each). V was shortened by 5 bases and J by 6 bases, with 11 bases between the two germline ends. Looked up from germline, CDR1 is KGHSH and CDR2 is LQKENI. The CDR3 spans 13 residues. The CDR3 region is CASSLGPLNEQFF. The CDR3 nucleotides are TGTGCCAGCTCATTGGGACCCCTCAATGAGCAGTTCTTC.

V is TRBV6-1 and J is TRBJ1-2; no firm D call. This CDR3 region has 12 residues. CDR1 is MNHNS and CDR2 is SASEGT in the germline V gene. The ends were cut back, 3 bases at V and 5 bases at J, with 7 bases in the middle. In DNA form, the CDR3 reads TGTGCCAGCAGTGACCCGACGTATGGCTACACCTTC. Its translation: CASSDPTYGYTF.

The chain uses TRBV10-2 and TRBJ1-2; TRBD1 might be the D (5 bases). CDR3 length: 11 amino acids. Deletions cut 7 bases from V and 6 bases from J, with 9 bases between. Germline-derived CDR1 and CDR2 are WSHSY and SAAADI. The DNA of the CDR3 is TGCGCCAGCATGGACACTGATGGCTACACCTTC. Protein sequence: CASMDTDGYTF.

The chain couples TRBV19 to TRBJ1-1, with D perhaps TRBD1 (6 bases). Trimming pared 4 bases from V and 1 base from J, leaving 10 bases between. The CDR3 contains 14 residues. Germline values: CDR1 LNHDA, CDR2 SQIVND (reference sequence). In DNA, the CDR3 is TGTGCCAGTAGTACACAGGGAGGGAACACTGAAGCTTTCTTT. It yields the protein CASSTQGGNTEAFF. Filled out from reference TRBV19 and TRBJ1-1, the complete variable domain reads DGGITQSPKYLFRKEGQNVTLSCEQNLNHDAMYWYRQDPGQGLRLIYYSQIVNDFQKGDIAEGYSVSREKKESFPLTVTSAQKNPTAFYLCASSTQGGNTEAFFGQGTRLTVV.

The chain couples TRBV5-1 to TRBJ2-3; unclear D gene. V was trimmed by 0 bases and J by 5 bases, leaving 10 bases between them. This CDR3 is 14 amino acids long. The germline V gene has CDR1 SGHRS and CDR2 YFSETQ. This chain's CDR3 is CASSLAAQLDTQYF. The CDR3 bases are TGCGCCAGCAGCTTGGCGGCACAATTAGATACGCAGTATTTT.

This clone was recorded only once. The genes are TRBV9 and TRBJ2-1, with unresolved D. This CDR3 region has 14 residues. CDR1 is SGDLS, CDR2 YYNGEE, per germline. V was trimmed by 0 bases and J by 4 bases, leaving 8 bases between them. The CDR3, as DNA: TGTGCCAGCAGCGTAGACAGCTTATACAATGAGCAGTTCTTC. This codes for CASSVDSLYNEQFF.

V gene TRBV7-9 combines with J gene TRBJ1-2; D is undetermined. Germline lookup yields CDR1 SEHNR and CDR2 FQNEAQ (reference sequence). V gave up 4 bases and J gave up 8 bases, with 17 bases separating them. CDR3 size: 14 residues. The CDR3: CASSSDTTLGGYTF. CDR3 in DNA: TGTGCCAGCAGCTCCGACACAACCTTAGGGGGCTACACCTTC.

The chain couples TRBV5-1 to TRBJ2-1; D unresolved. Germline V gene data show CDR1 as SGHRS and CDR2 as YFSETQ. V was pared by 0 bases and J by 7 bases, with 11 bases between. The CDR3 sequence is 14 residues long. This CDR3 reads CASSLGTVGNEQFF. DNA for the CDR3: TGCGCCAGCAGCTTGGGAACAGTTGGGAATGAGCAGTTCTTC. The full variable domain, completed using reference TRBV5-1 and TRBJ2-1, is KAGVTQTPRYLIKTRGQQVTLSCSPISGHRSVSWYQQTPGQGLQFLFEYFSETQRNKGNFPGRFSGRQFSNSRSEMNVSTLELGDSALYLCASSLGTVGNEQFFGPGTRLTVL.

For this clone: One end of the junction fails to match germline, which may point to a read error. This chain connects TRBV2 to TRBJ1-2, with TRBD1 matching over 8 bases. The CDR3 covers 14 residues. CDR1 and CDR2 from the germline V gene are SNHLY and FYNNEI. CDR3 protein: CASNEQGANYGYTF. CDR3 nucleotides: TGTGCCAGCAATGAACAGGGGGCTAACTATGGCTACACCTTC.